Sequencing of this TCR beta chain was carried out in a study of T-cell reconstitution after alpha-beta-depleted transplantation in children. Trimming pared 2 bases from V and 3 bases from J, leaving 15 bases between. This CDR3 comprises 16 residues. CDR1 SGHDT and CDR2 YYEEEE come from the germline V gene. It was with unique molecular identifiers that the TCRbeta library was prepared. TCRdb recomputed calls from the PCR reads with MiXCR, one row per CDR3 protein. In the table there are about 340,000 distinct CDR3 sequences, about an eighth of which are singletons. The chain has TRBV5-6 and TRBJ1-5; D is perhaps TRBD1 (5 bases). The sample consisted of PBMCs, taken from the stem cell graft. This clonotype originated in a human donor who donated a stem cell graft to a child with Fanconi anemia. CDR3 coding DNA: TGTGCCAGCAGCTTAACACAGGTGGAGAACAATCAGCCCCAGCATTTT. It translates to CASSLTQVENNQPQHF.